This passage covers 14 T cell receptor beta chains from one sample sequenced in a study of CD4+ T cells in melanoma. Profiled with immunoSEQ multiplex PCR; TCRdb holds only in-frame clones, not every one. The top ten clones hold 3.6% of a sample with 20,000 to 25,000 clones, about 80% of them seen once. Sequenced input: cells from a culture (not recorded whether cultured in vitro). These receptors originate from a human donor with melanoma.

The V and J genes are TRBV5-6 and TRBJ1-6, with TRBD1 matching over 8 bases. Unmatched junction bases numbered 6, after V lost 1 base and J lost 6 bases. The CDR3 runs 16 residues. CDR1 is SGHDT, CDR2 YYEEEE, per germline. CDR3 sequence reads: CASSLWRTGFNSPLHF. CDR3 nucleotide sequence: TGTGCCAGCAGCTTGTGGCGGACAGGGTTTAATTCACCCCTCCACTTT.

The chain has TRBV7-3 and TRBJ1-1, with D possibly being TRBD1 (5 bases). The V end lost 5 bases, the J end lost 1 base, and 11 bases lay between the germline ends. Per the germline V gene, CDR1 is SGHTA and CDR2 is FQGTGA. This CDR3 is 14 amino acids long. The CDR3 nucleotides are TGTGCCAGCAGCCTACAGGCCTCGAACACTGAAGCTTTCTTT. It encodes CASSLQASNTEAFF.

This chain uses TRBV13 with TRBJ1-3; D call uncertain. The CDR3 contains 17 residues. From germline, CDR1 is PRHDT and CDR2 FYEKMQ (reference sequence). V was shortened by 5 bases and J by 0 bases, with 17 bases between the two germline ends. The CDR3 DNA reads as TGTGCCAGCAGCCCGTCGGACCCATACCACTCTGGAAACACCATATATTTT. This encodes CASSPSDPYHSGNTIYF.

This clone came up a few times. The rearrangement uses TRBV6-5 and TRBJ2-7, with D unresolved. V shed 5 bases and J shed 5 bases, with 13 bases lying between them. This CDR3 has 13 amino acids. Germline-derived CDR1 and CDR2 are MNHEY and SVGAGI. CDR3 nucleotides: TGTGCCAGCAGTCCCCTGAACAGTGACGAGCAGTACTTC. Translation gives CASSPLNSDEQYF.

The rearrangement uses TRBV7-9 and TRBJ2-2; 12 positions match TRBD2. The CDR3 length is 15 residues. V gave up 4 bases and J gave up 4 bases; unmatched junction bases: 1. Germline loops: CDR1 SEHNR, CDR2 FQNEAQ (reference sequence). The CDR3 nucleotides read TGTGCCAGCAGCTCGGGACTAGCGGGCACCGGGGAGCTGTTTTTT. Protein: CASSSGLAGTGELFF. The full variable domain, completed using reference TRBV7-9 and TRBJ2-2, is DTGVSQNPRHKITKRGQNVTFRCDPISEHNRLYWYRQTLGQGPEFLTYFQNEAQLEKSRLLSDRFSAERPKGSFSTLEIQRTEQGDSAMYLCASSSGLAGTGELFFGEGSRLTVL.

The chain has TRBV7-8 and TRBJ1-1, with D unclear. Germline CDR1 is SGHVS and CDR2 is FQNEAQ. This CDR3 region has 17 residues. Trimming removed 4 bases at V and 2 bases at J, with 20 bases between. CDR3 amino acids: CASSSRGWSDKNTEAFF. CDR3 bases: TGTGCCAGCAGCTCCCGCGGGTGGTCAGACAAAAACACTGAAGCTTTCTTT.

This sequence joins TRBV5-6 and TRBJ1-6, with D unclear. Trimming took 2 bases from V and 9 from J, leaving 6 bases between them. The CDR3 spans 12 residues. Germline V gene data show CDR1 as SGHDT and CDR2 as YYEEEE. CDR3 DNA sequence: TGTGCCAGCAGCTTATTTCCTTCACCCCTCCACTTT. Amino acids: CASSLFPSPLHF.

In this sample, this clone turned up once. The chain is built from TRBV6-5 and TRBJ2-7; tentatively, D is TRBD1 (5 bases). Deletions cut 5 bases from V and 6 bases from J, with 11 bases between. Germline values: CDR1 MNHEY, CDR2 SVGAGI. This CDR3 comprises 12 residues. The CDR3, as DNA: TGTGCCAGCAGTGTCGACAGACTCGAGCAGTACTTC. It codes for CASSVDRLEQYF.

The chain carries TRBV9 and TRBJ2-1; maybe TRBD1 (5 bases). Trimming removed 0 bases from V and 0 bases from J, with 7 bases in between. The CDR3 loop spans 15 amino acids. Germline assignment: CDR1 SGDLS and CDR2 YYNGEE. The CDR3: CASSVGQGSYNEQFF. Written as DNA, the CDR3 is TGTGCCAGCAGCGTAGGGCAGGGCTCCTACAATGAGCAGTTCTTC.

The chain employs TRBV5-1 and TRBJ2-1; 8 bases match TRBD2. In germline, CDR1 is SGHRS, CDR2 YFSETQ. The junction had 14 bases not matched to a gene; V was cut back by 4 bases and J by 8 bases. The CDR3 loop spans 16 amino acids. The CDR3 nucleotides read TGCGCCAGCAGCGGGGGGCTAGCGGGCCCGGGGGATGAGCAGTTCTTC. Protein product: CASSGGLAGPGDEQFF.

This clone appeared a few times. This chain joins TRBV6-1 and TRBJ1-1; D ambiguous. There are 13 residues in the CDR3. Trimming took off 1 base at V and 4 bases at J, with 7 bases between the two ends. Germline-derived CDR1 and CDR2 are MNHNS and SASEGT. CDR3 protein: CASSEVRGTEAFF. The CDR3 DNA follows: TGTGCCAGCAGTGAAGTCCGGGGCACTGAAGCTTTCTTT.

The chain couples TRBV6-5 to TRBJ1-1, with TRBD1 matching over 7 bases. The CDR3 totals 15 residues. The germline V gene has CDR1 MNHEY and CDR2 SVGAGI. After removal of 5 bases from V and 0 bases from J, the junction contained 6 bases not matched to a gene. The CDR3 region has the DNA TGTGCCAGCAGTACCCGGGACAGCATGAACACTGAAGCTTTCTTT. This codes for CASSTRDSMNTEAFF.

V is TRBV27 and J is TRBJ1-5; 7 bases map to TRBD1. With 4 bases clipped from V and 4 bases from J, the junction kept 10 bases outside the gene matches. The CDR3 extends over 16 amino acids. The germline CDR1 and CDR2 sequences are MNHEY and SMNVEV (reference sequence). The CDR3 spells CASSSKTGPKNQPQHF. In DNA, the CDR3 is TGTGCCAGCAGTTCGAAGACAGGGCCGAAGAATCAGCCCCAGCATTTT.

The DNA for the CDR3 is TGTGCCAGCAGCTTAGTACTAGCGGTTTCCTACAATGAGCAGTTCTTC. The encoded protein is CASSLVLAVSYNEQFF. The V gene is TRBV7-2, the J gene TRBJ2-1; 8 bases align to TRBD2. Germline-derived CDR1 and CDR2 are SGHTA and FQGNSA. The CDR3 spans 16 residues. The junction had 3 bases not matched to a gene; V was cut back by 1 base and J by 1 base.